The T cell receptor (beta chain) under discussion was sequenced for a study of blood T cell repertoires in COVID-19. Study as a whole: Acute and convalescent COVID-19 specimens originated in the United States, Italy and Spain. The analysed material was cDNA or gDNA that came from T cells, B-cell-depleted T cells, or PBMCs.

Original processing notes: Cell counts per sample came from amplifying reference gene primers. The protocol was immunoSEQ multiplex PCR, while the TCRdb copy is restricted to in-frame clones and leaves out a portion. V, J and clone size derive from that table, while D and trimming were established from the DNA sequence. The table has 55,000 to 80,000 clones, roughly 81% seen once. CDR3 length: 14 amino acids. The V gene lost 8 bases and the J gene lost 0 bases, with 12 bases spanning the gap. CDR1 is LNHDA and CDR2 is SQIVND in the germline V gene (reference sequence). Sequenced input: peripheral blood. The clonotype originates from a human donor in a cohort sampled during active COVID-19. The V gene is TRBV19, the J gene TRBJ2-3, with D possibly TRBD2 on 6 matching bases. Here the CDR3 reads CASGLRPSTDTQYF. The CDR3 nucleotides read TGTGCCAGTGGACTACGCCCTAGCACAGATACGCAGTATTTT.